One and the same sample provided the 11 T cell receptor beta chains below, sequenced in a study of shared clonotypes between healthy human individuals. The protocol was immunoSEQ multiplex PCR, while the TCRdb copy is restricted to in-frame clones and leaves out a portion. The table has some 500,000 clones, roughly 80% seen once. Input material: PBMCs. Receptors were obtained from a woman between 40 and 55 years old in good health. Some clones in this sample may be carry-over from other donors' samples.

This clone was seen ten or more times. The rearrangement links TRBV10-3 to TRBJ2-6; 8 positions match TRBD2. Looked up from germline, CDR1 is ENHRY and CDR2 is SYGVKD. J lost 0 bases, V lost 0 bases, and 4 bases had no gene match. This CDR3 has 18 amino acids. CDR3 nucleotide sequence: TGTGCCATCAGTGAGTCGACGGGAGGGAGCTCTGGGGCCAACGTCCTGACTTTC. This gives the protein CAISESTGGSSGANVLTF.

The sample holds a few counts of this clone. The chain links TRBV2 to TRBJ2-3; 9 positions match TRBD2. Germline values: CDR1 SNHLY, CDR2 FYNNEI. This CDR3 has 16 residues. V trimming: 6 bases; J trimming: 8 bases; junction bases outside the gene matches: 15. The CDR3 DNA reads TGTGCCAGCAGACGCTGGACTAGCGCCGTGGAGGCTACGCAGTATTTT. It codes for CASRRWTSAVEATQYF.

The chain employs TRBV6-1 and TRBJ1-4, with 7 bases matching TRBD1. In germline, CDR1 is MNHNS, CDR2 SASEGT. The V segment lost 1 base and the J segment 8 bases; nucleotides outside the gene matches: 7. The CDR3 runs 15 residues. The CDR3 DNA reads as TGTGCCAGCAGTGAAGGATCAGGGGGGCAAGAAAAACTGTTTTTT. Translated, it gives CASSEGSGGQEKLFF.

The chain joins TRBV28 to TRBJ2-7, with D unresolved. The CDR3 is 16 amino acids. Trimming removed 2 bases at V and 6 bases at J, with 20 bases between. CDR1 is MDHEN, CDR2 SYDVKM, per germline. The CDR3 spells CASSLLSGLTTGEQYF. For the CDR3, the DNA is TGTGCCAGCAGTTTACTTTCAGGCCTCACCACCGGCGAGCAGTACTTC.

With regard to this clone: This could be a read error, since a much larger clone is one nucleotide away. Other DNA sequences from this sample encode an identical CDR3 as well. The V and J genes are TRBV5-6 and TRBJ2-7; 7 nucleotides agree with TRBD1. CDR1 is SGHDT and CDR2 is YYEEEE in the germline V gene. V lost 5 bases, J lost 1 base, and 3 bases stayed unmatched. This CDR3 has 13 amino acids. CDR3 coding DNA: TGTGCCAGCAGTCGCAGGGGGTCCTACGAGCAGTACTTC. Translated: CASSRRGSYEQYF.

The V gene is TRBV28, the J gene TRBJ1-6; no clear D gene. The germline V gene has CDR1 MDHEN and CDR2 SYDVKM. CDR3 length: 12 amino acids. The V end lost 10 bases, the J end lost 9 bases, and 13 bases lay between the germline ends. The CDR3 loop is CAIAGLGSPLHF. CDR3 DNA sequence: TGTGCCATTGCTGGGCTTGGTTCACCCCTCCACTTT.

This clone appeared once. A read error is the likely source, as a far larger clone sits one nucleotide away. This chain uses TRBV5-1 with TRBJ1-2; maybe TRBD1 (5 bases). The V gene lost 5 bases and the J gene lost 3 bases, with 20 bases spanning the gap. From germline, CDR1 is SGHRS and CDR2 YFSETQ. This CDR3 has 16 residues. The CDR3 is CASRSPRDGSYYGYTF. CDR3 bases: TGCGCCAGCAGGTCGCCTCGGGACGGTTCCTACTATGGCTACACCTTC. The full variable domain, rest sourced from reference TRBV5-1 and TRBJ1-2, is KAGVTQTPRYLIKTRGQQVTLSCSPISGHRSVSWYQQTPGQGLQFLFEYFSETQRNKGNFPGRFSGRQFSNSRSEMNVSTLELGDSALYLCASRSPRDGSYYGYTFGSGTRLTVV.

This clone showed up just a few times. The chain uses TRBV7-3 and TRBJ2-1; TRBD2 matches 8 bases. The V gene's germline CDR1 is SGHTA and CDR2 FQGTGA. The CDR3 is 16 residues long. The V gene end was trimmed by 0 bases and the J gene end by 5 bases; junction bases not matched to a gene: 6. This chain's CDR3 is CASSLTDGRGNNEQFF. CDR3 DNA sequence: TGTGCCAGCAGCTTAACGGACGGGAGGGGGAACAATGAGCAGTTCTTC. Filled out from reference TRBV7-3 and TRBJ2-1, the complete variable domain reads GAGVSQTPSNKVTEKGKYVELRCDPISGHTALYWYRQSLGQGPEFLIYFQGTGAADDSGLPNDRFFAVRPEGSVSTLKIQRTERGDSAVYLCASSLTDGRGNNEQFFGPGTRLTVL.

This clone was detected many times. The chain combines TRBV6-1 with TRBJ2-5, with D perhaps TRBD1 (5 bases). Trimming cost V 8 bases and J 5 bases, with 15 bases left between them. The CDR3 extends over 13 amino acids. The germline V gene encodes CDR1 MNHNS and CDR2 SASEGT. The CDR3 coding sequence is TGTGCCAGCGGAAGACAGCTGGGGGAGACCCAGTACTTC. It is translated as CASGRQLGETQYF.

This clone came up a few times. The chain carries TRBV15 and TRBJ2-4; 10 bases map to TRBD2. Trimming at V came to 1 base and at J to 6 bases, leaving 6 bases not matched to a gene. Germline V lookup: CDR1 LNHNV, CDR2 YYDKDF (reference sequence). The CDR3 is 16 amino acids. In DNA, the CDR3 is TGTGCCACCAGCAGAGCCCTAGCGGGAGTTGGAAACATTCAGTACTTC. This codes for CATSRALAGVGNIQYF.

The CDR3 DNA sequence: TGTGCCAGCAGCTCCCTGGGACTAGCGGGAGGGGTCCTCGAGCAGTACTTC. It translates to CASSSLGLAGGVLEQYF. The chain links TRBV11-2 to TRBJ2-7, with TRBD2 matching 16 bases. Germline CDR1 is SGHAT and CDR2 is FQNNGV. V trimming: 4 bases; J trimming: 6 bases; junction bases outside the gene matches: 9. The CDR3 runs to 17 residues.